Presented here are 32 T cell receptor beta chains from one specimen sequenced in a study of response to subunit inactivated influenza vaccine. TCRdb used MiXCR to reprocess the RT-PCR reads, holding one entry per CDR3 protein. The sample carries approximately 530,000 distinct CDR3 sequences, approximately 12% recorded once. Source: PBMCs from blood, taken more than 35 days after vaccination. The receptor set was obtained from a man in his fifties or sixties who received an inactivated influenza vaccine.

This clonotype was seen ten or more times. V gene TRBV4-2 combines with J gene TRBJ2-5; D could derive from TRBD1 or TRBD2 (5 bases each). From germline, CDR1 is LGHNA and CDR2 YNFKEQ. CDR3 length equals 15 residues. Between the trimmed V and J ends, which lost 1 base and 7 bases, there was a span of 16 bases. CDR3 DNA: TGTGCCAGCAGCCAAGTGGTAGTTGTTGGGGGGACCCAGTACTTC. Protein product: CASSQVVVVGGTQYF.

This clonotype occurred a few times. The chain recombines TRBV6-4 with TRBJ2-1; TRBD2 matches 7 bases. CDR3 length: 15 residues. Germline V gives CDR1 MRHNA, CDR2 SNTAGT. Unmatched junction bases numbered 4, after V lost 3 bases and J lost 2 bases. CDR3 in DNA: TGTGCCAGCAGTGAAGACAGCGGGACCTACAATGAGCAGTTCTTC. It yields the protein CASSEDSGTYNEQFF.

This clonotype came up once. CDR3 DNA sequence: TGCAGTGCGCGGGGGGACAGGGTTGTCTATGGCTACACCTTC. Translated: CSARGDRVVYGYTF. The rearrangement joins TRBV20-1 to TRBJ1-2; TRBD1 agrees at 9 bases. Germline-derived CDR1 and CDR2 are DFQATT and SNEGSKA (reference sequence). V gave up 6 bases and J gave up 4 bases; unmatched junction bases: 9. The CDR3 is 14 residues long.

The CDR3 here is CSASKAGGYLDNEQFF. The CDR3, as DNA: TGCAGTGCTAGCAAAGCGGGAGGTTATCTAGACAATGAGCAGTTCTTC. This chain uses TRBV20-1 with TRBJ2-1, with 9 positions matching TRBD2. Germline CDR1 is DFQATT and CDR2 is SNEGSKA (reference sequence). V lost 3 bases, J lost 5 bases, and 11 bases stayed unmatched. The CDR3 consists of 16 residues.

The chain has TRBV20-1 and TRBJ1-3, with D perhaps matching TRBD1 (5 bases). The CDR3 has 14 amino acids. In germline, CDR1 is DFQATT, CDR2 SNEGSKA (reference sequence). V was cut by 3 bases and J by 0 bases, with 9 bases left in between. CDR3 loop: CSASVGGSGNTIYF. CDR3 DNA sequence: TGCAGTGCTAGTGTCGGGGGCTCTGGAAACACCATATATTTT.

J is TRBJ2-1 and V is TRBV5-5; weak D call: TRBD2 (5 bases). V lost 4 bases and J lost 7, with 9 bases in between. CDR3 length: 12 residues. In germline, CDR1 is SGHKS, CDR2 YYEKEE (reference sequence). CDR3 sequence reads: CASSEGVNEQFF. CDR3 nucleotide sequence: TGTGCCAGCAGCGAGGGCGTTAATGAGCAGTTCTTC.

This clonotype was picked up a small number of times. The chain combines TRBV20-1 with TRBJ1-5; tentative D call: TRBD1 (6 bases). Trimming pared 1 base from V and 0 bases from J, leaving 10 bases between. Germline lookup yields CDR1 DFQATT and CDR2 SNEGSKA (reference sequence). The CDR3 contains 15 residues. CDR3 DNA: TGCAGTGCTAGAGTCTCAGGGGATAGCAATCAGCCCCAGCATTTT. It specifies CSARVSGDSNQPQHF.

The chain joins TRBV20-1 to TRBJ1-4; possible D gene TRBD1, 5 bases. Trimming stripped 6 bases from V and 0 bases from J, with 17 bases between. The CDR3 runs to 16 residues. Germline V gives CDR1 DFQATT, CDR2 SNEGSKA (reference sequence). CDR3 bases: TGCAGTGCCCCGCGGAAGACAGCGACAACTAATGAAAAACTGTTTTTT. Its translation is CSAPRKTATTNEKLFF.

The chain combines TRBV4-3 with TRBJ2-4; no clear D. This CDR3 comprises 14 residues. Per germline, CDR1 LGHNA and CDR2 YSLEER. Trimming removed 0 bases from V and 8 bases from J, with 11 bases in between. CDR3 protein: CASSQELGLDIQYF. For the CDR3, the DNA is TGCGCCAGCAGCCAAGAATTGGGGTTAGACATTCAGTACTTC.

The rearrangement joins TRBV6-1 to TRBJ2-5, with 9 bases identical to TRBD1. Germline V gene sequence: CDR1 MNHNS, CDR2 SASEGT. This CDR3 region has 15 residues. With V trimmed by 7 bases and J by 1 base, 7 bases remained unmatched. The chain's CDR3 is CASTFGTGPQETQYF. The CDR3 region has the DNA TGTGCCAGCACCTTCGGGACAGGGCCCCAAGAGACCCAGTACTTC.

This clonotype was picked up a small number of times. This chain connects TRBV25-1 to TRBJ1-3; D remains ambiguous. Germline CDR1 and CDR2: MGHDK and SYGVNS. Trimming removed 4 bases from V and 4 bases from J, with 8 bases in between. The CDR3 runs to 13 residues. CDR3 sequence reads: CASSAGFGNTIYF. The DNA of the CDR3 is TGTGCCAGCAGTGCCGGGTTCGGAAACACCATATATTTT.

The chain combines TRBV19 with TRBJ1-2, with TRBD1 identical over 8 bases. V lost 3 bases and J lost 3; bases outside the gene matches: 6. Germline V gene lookup returns CDR1 LNHDA and CDR2 SQIVND (reference sequence). The CDR3 spans 15 residues. CDR3 amino acids: CASSIGQGVHYGYTF. CDR3 DNA: TGTGCCAGTAGTATTGGACAGGGCGTCCACTATGGCTACACCTTC.

The rearrangement uses TRBV20-1 and TRBJ2-7, with D perhaps matching TRBD1 (6 bases). This CDR3 contains 12 residues. From germline, CDR1 is DFQATT and CDR2 SNEGSKA (reference sequence). V lost 3 bases and J 3 bases, leaving 9 bases between the germline ends. The CDR3 spells CSASLGGYEQYF. CDR3 nucleotides: TGCAGTGCTAGCCTAGGGGGCTACGAGCAGTACTTC.

The gene calls are TRBV18 and TRBJ2-6, with 11 bases that match TRBD1. The CDR3 is made up of 17 amino acids. The germline gives CDR1 KGHSH, CDR2 LQKENI. Trimming at V came to 10 bases and at J to 0 bases, leaving 8 bases not matched to a gene. CDR3 in DNA: TGTGCCACCCGCGGACAGGGGGCGAACTCTGGGGCCAACGTCCTGACTTTC. Translated, it gives CATRGQGANSGANVLTF.

This clonotype was seen more than once but under ten times. The chain links TRBV20-1 to TRBJ2-1, with D maybe TRBD2 (6 bases). Germline assignment: CDR1 DFQATT and CDR2 SNEGSKA (reference sequence). This CDR3 is built from 15 residues. V was cut by 6 bases and J by 1 base, with 16 bases left in between. CDR3: CSARSSGLSYNEQFF. CDR3 bases: TGCAGTGCAAGATCGAGCGGGCTATCCTACAATGAGCAGTTCTTC.

This clonotype occurred a few times. V usage is TRBV12-3 or TRBV12-4 and J usage is TRBJ2-2; TRBD2 agrees at 7 bases. V lost 7 bases and J lost 3; bases outside the gene matches: 8. This CDR3 region has 15 residues. The CDR3 region is CASTVGRGDTGELFF. The CDR3 coding sequence is TGTGCCAGCACCGTGGGGAGGGGAGACACCGGGGAGCTGTTTTTT.

The genes are TRBV3-1 and TRBJ2-7, with TRBD1 matching over 7 bases. From germline, CDR1 is LGHDT and CDR2 YNNKEL (reference sequence). The CDR3 covers 15 residues. V lost 1 base, J lost 0 bases, and 3 bases stayed unmatched. The CDR3: CASSQVTGTSYEQYF. CDR3 coding DNA: TGTGCCAGCAGCCAAGTGACAGGGACCTCCTACGAGCAGTACTTC.

The chain links TRBV6-1 to TRBJ2-2, with 8 bases matching TRBD1. CDR1 and CDR2 from the germline V gene are MNHNS and SASEGT. The CDR3 has 14 residues. Trimming cost V 6 bases and J 6 bases; bases outside gene matches: 6. The CDR3 DNA reads as TGTGCCAGCAGAGGACAGGGAGAATCCGGGGAGCTGTTTTTT. As protein: CASRGQGESGELFF.

This clonotype was seen a handful of times. V and J are TRBV12-3 or TRBV12-4 and TRBJ1-6, with D unresolved. This CDR3 is 13 amino acids long. Trimming stripped 6 bases from V and 5 bases from J, with 8 bases between. The CDR3 DNA reads as TGTGCCAGCAGAGTTAGGGATAATTCACCCCTCCACTTT. It is translated as CASRVRDNSPLHF.

CDR3 bases: TGTGCCACCAGGGCCGGGACAGGGGGCGGGAACACTGAAGCTTTCTTT. As protein: CATRAGTGGGNTEAFF. J is TRBJ1-1 and V is TRBV24-1; 12 nucleotides line up with TRBD1. This CDR3 has 16 residues. The junction had 6 bases not matched to a gene; V was cut back by 7 bases and J by 1 base. Germline-derived CDR1 and CDR2 are KGHDR and SFDVKD.

The sample holds many counts of this clonotype. This chain uses TRBV6-5 with TRBJ2-5; tentatively, D is TRBD2 (7 bases). The CDR3 contains 17 residues. Germline lookup yields CDR1 MNHEY and CDR2 SVGAGI. V lost 2 bases and J 4 bases, leaving 20 bases between the germline ends. CDR3 protein: CASSYGERGGGRETQYF. DNA for the CDR3: TGTGCCAGCAGTTACGGCGAAAGGGGGGGGGGTCGAGAGACCCAGTACTTC.

This clonotype was picked up a small number of times. This rearrangement joins TRBV28 to TRBJ2-1; 8 bases are a match to TRBD2. The CDR3 has 15 residues. Trimming at V came to 7 bases and at J to 7 bases, leaving 12 bases not matched to a gene. CDR1 is MDHEN, CDR2 SYDVKM, per germline. CDR3 sequence: CASKGAGATGNEQFF. In DNA, the CDR3 is TGTGCCAGCAAAGGAGCGGGAGCCACGGGGAATGAGCAGTTCTTC. Full variable domain (missing parts from reference TRBV28 and TRBJ2-1): DVKVTQSSRYLVKRTGEKVFLECVQDMDHENMFWYRQDPGLGLRLIYFSYDVKMKEKGDIPEGYSVSREKKERFSLILESASTNQTSMYLCASKGAGATGNEQFFGPGTRLTVL.

V gene TRBV4-2 combines with J gene TRBJ1-3; D is ambiguous. The ends were cut back, 3 bases at V and 3 bases at J, with 15 bases in the middle. Germline loops: CDR1 LGHNA, CDR2 YNFKEQ. The CDR3 extends over 16 amino acids. CDR3 nucleotides: TGTGCCAGCAGCCACCCATCCCCCACGTTTGGAAACACCATATATTTT. This encodes CASSHPSPTFGNTIYF.

The chain employs TRBV10-3 and TRBJ2-1; D is ambiguous. The CDR3 is 14 amino acids. V was pared by 0 bases and J by 9 bases, with 12 bases between. Germline V CDR1 and CDR2: ENHRY, SYGVKD. In nucleotides, the CDR3 is TGTGCCATCAGTGAGTCGAGAGCGCCTGCTGAGCAGTTCTTC. Its protein is CAISESRAPAEQFF.

The table lists this clonotype with a few counts. The rearrangement joins TRBV5-1 to TRBJ2-7, with unresolved D. This CDR3 has 14 amino acids. Trimming removed 1 base at V and 1 base at J, with 9 bases between. Germline V lookup: CDR1 SGHRS, CDR2 YFSETQ. CDR3 sequence (DNA): TGCGCCAGCAGCTTGATTGACCCGTCCTACGAGCAGTACTTC. Residues: CASSLIDPSYEQYF.

This clonotype was seen more than once but under ten times. This CDR3 is CACTGTLYNEQFF. DNA for the CDR3: TGTGCCTGTACGGGCACCCTCTACAATGAGCAGTTCTTC. This chain links TRBV10-3 with TRBJ2-1; the D is unclear. V lost 11 bases, J lost 3 bases, and 14 bases lay in between. This CDR3 comprises 13 residues. The germline V gene encodes CDR1 ENHRY and CDR2 SYGVKD.

In regard to this clonotype: Given a much more abundant clone one base away, this may be a read error. CDR3 coding DNA: TGTGCCATCAGTGACGATTCTAGCACAGATACGCAGTATTTT. It specifies CAISDDSSTDTQYF. The chain employs TRBV10-3 and TRBJ2-3; D not resolved. Trimming left V 3 bases short and J 0 bases short, with 7 bases between. CDR3 length: 14 amino acids. From germline, CDR1 is ENHRY and CDR2 SYGVKD.

The chain links TRBV20-1 to TRBJ1-6; TRBD1 matches at 7 bases. The V gene's germline CDR1 is DFQATT and CDR2 SNEGSKA (reference sequence). With V trimmed by 6 bases and J by 5 bases, 7 bases remained unmatched. The CDR3 has 14 amino acids. This chain's CDR3 is CSARTGGHNSPLHF. The CDR3 DNA reads as TGCAGTGCCCGGACAGGAGGTCATAATTCACCCCTCCACTTT.

On this clonotype: This could be a read error, since a much larger clone is one nucleotide away. The missing conserved phenylalanine or tryptophan at the end of this CDR3 makes a read error likely. V and J are TRBV20-1 and TRBJ2-2; D perhaps matches TRBD2 (6 bases). Germline assignment: CDR1 DFQATT and CDR2 SNEGSKA (reference sequence). Trimming cost V 1 base and J 3 bases, with 6 bases left between them. The CDR3 is made up of 13 amino acids. CDR3 sequence reads: CSARGEDTGELFS. The CDR3 DNA reads TGCAGTGCTAGAGGGGAGGACACCGGGGAGCTGTTTTCT.

This clonotype was seen once. A much larger clone lies one base from this, so it may be a read error. The chain is built from TRBV20-1 and TRBJ1-5; D perhaps matches TRBD1 (5 bases). This CDR3 is 12 amino acids long. Germline V gene data show CDR1 as DFQATT and CDR2 as SNEGSKA (reference sequence). In nucleotides, the CDR3 is TGCAGAGCTAGACAAGGGGTTCAGCCCCAGCATTTT. It is translated as CRARQGVQPQHF.

The chain has TRBV12-3 or TRBV12-4 and TRBJ2-7; the D is unclear. V lost 3 bases to trimming and J lost 1 base, with 13 bases between them. This CDR3 region has 15 residues. CDR3 bases: TGTGCCAGCAGTTTGGGTAGGCGGCGTTCCTACGAGCAGTACTTC. Translating gives CASSLGRRRSYEQYF.

J is TRBJ2-2 and V is TRBV6-1; 9 nucleotides agree with TRBD2. CDR1 and CDR2 (germline): MNHNS, SASEGT. V shed 0 bases and J 7 bases; nucleotides not matched to a gene: 9. This CDR3 spans 17 amino acids. The CDR3, as DNA: TGTGCCAGCAGTGAAGCTATTAGCGGGAGAAGTCACGGGGAGCTGTTTTTT. Its translation: CASSEAISGRSHGELFF.